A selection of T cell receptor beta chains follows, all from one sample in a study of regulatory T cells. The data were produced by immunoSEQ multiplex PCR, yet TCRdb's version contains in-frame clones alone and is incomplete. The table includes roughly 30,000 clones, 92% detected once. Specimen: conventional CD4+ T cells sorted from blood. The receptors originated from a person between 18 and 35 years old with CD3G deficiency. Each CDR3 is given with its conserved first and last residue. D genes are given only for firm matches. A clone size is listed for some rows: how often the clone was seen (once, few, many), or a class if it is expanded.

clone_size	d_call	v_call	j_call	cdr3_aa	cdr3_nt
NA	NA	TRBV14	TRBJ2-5	CASSQGAGYRAQYF	TGTGCCAGCAGCCAAGGGGCGGGGTACAGGGCCCAGTACTTC
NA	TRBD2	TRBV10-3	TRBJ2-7	CAISVGKASGGYEQYF	TGTGCCATCAGTGTAGGTAAGGCTAGCGGGGGCTACGAGCAGTACTTC
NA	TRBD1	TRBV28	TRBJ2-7	CASSSFGTGASYEQYF	TGTGCCAGCAGTTCCTTTGGGACAGGGGCCTCCTACGAGCAGTACTTC
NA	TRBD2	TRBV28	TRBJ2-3	CASSLVAGVTDTQYF	TGTGCCAGCAGTCTCGTAGCGGGAGTGACAGATACGCAGTATTTT
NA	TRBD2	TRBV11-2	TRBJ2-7	CASSLGSGGAYEQYF	TGTGCCAGCAGCTTAGGTAGCGGGGGGGCCTACGAGCAGTACTTC
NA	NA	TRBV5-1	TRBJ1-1	CASSPGGGTEAFF	TGCGCCAGCAGCCCCGGGGGGGGCACTGAAGCTTTCTTT
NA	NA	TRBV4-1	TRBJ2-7	CASSQDQADPRYEQYF	TGCGCCAGCAGCCAAGATCAAGCCGATCCAAGGTACGAGCAGTACTTC
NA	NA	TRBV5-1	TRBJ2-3	CASSSGLLTDTQYF	TGCGCCAGCAGCTCGGGACTCCTGACAGATACGCAGTATTTT
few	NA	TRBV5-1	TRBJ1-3	CASRDVSGNTIYF	TGCGCCAGCAGGGATGTATCTGGAAACACCATATATTTT
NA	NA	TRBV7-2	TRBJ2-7	CASSLNPTVDSYEQYF	TGTGCCAGCAGCTTAAACCCGACAGTTGACTCCTACGAGCAGTACTTC
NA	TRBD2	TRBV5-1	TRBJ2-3	CASSSQSTSGGTDTQYF	TGCGCCAGCAGCTCACAGTCGACTAGCGGGGGCACAGATACGCAGTATTTT
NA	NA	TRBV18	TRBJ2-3	CASSPLDAADTQYF	TGTGCCAGCTCACCCCTAGATGCCGCAGATACGCAGTATTTT
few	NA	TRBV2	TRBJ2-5	CASGYQTQYF	TGTGCCAGCGGGTACCAGACCCAGTACTTC
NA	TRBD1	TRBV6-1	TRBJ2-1	CASSGQAAYNEQFF	TGTGCCAGCAGCGGACAGGCAGCGTACAATGAGCAGTTCTTC
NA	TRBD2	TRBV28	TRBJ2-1	CASRPTSGRAGEQFF	TGTGCCAGCAGGCCGACTAGCGGGAGGGCTGGCGAGCAGTTCTTC
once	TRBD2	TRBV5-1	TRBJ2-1	CASSSNEAGARFF	TGCGCCAGCAGCTCCAACGAAGCGGGAGCCCGATTCTTC
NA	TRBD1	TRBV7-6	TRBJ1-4	CASSQGAGRYEKLFF	TGTGCCAGCAGCCAGGGGGCAGGGCGCTATGAAAAACTGTTTTTT
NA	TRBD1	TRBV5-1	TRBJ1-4	CASSLQTGTGYEKLFF	TGCGCCAGCAGCCTGCAGACCGGGACAGGCTACGAAAAACTGTTTTTT
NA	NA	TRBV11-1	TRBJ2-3	CASSFGSSRGDTQYF	TGTGCCAGCAGCTTTGGGTCTAGCAGGGGCGATACGCAGTATTTT
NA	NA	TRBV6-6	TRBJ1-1	CASSYEAGGTEAFF	TGTGCCAGCAGTTATGAGGCCGGGGGCACTGAAGCTTTCTTT
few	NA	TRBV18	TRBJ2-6	CASSPQGGDGANVLTF	TGTGCCAGCTCACCTCAAGGGGGGGACGGGGCCAACGTCCTGACTTTC
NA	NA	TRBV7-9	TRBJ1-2	CASSTPGAGYGYTF	TGTGCCAGCAGCACCCCGGGGGCTGGCTATGGCTACACCTTC
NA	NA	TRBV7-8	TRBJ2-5	CASSLNPGPPRRETQYF	TGTGCCAGCAGCTTAAATCCCGGGCCCCCCAGAAGAGAGACCCAGTACTTC
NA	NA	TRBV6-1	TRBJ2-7	CASSGGLGYEQYF	TGTGCCAGCAGTGGGGGTTTGGGGTACGAGCAGTACTTC
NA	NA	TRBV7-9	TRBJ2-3	CASSPGGHGFTDTQYF	TGTGCCAGCAGCCCCGGTGGACACGGATTCACAGATACGCAGTATTTT
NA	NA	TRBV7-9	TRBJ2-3	CASSLGQTDTQYF	TGTGCCAGCAGCTTAGGACAGACAGATACGCAGTATTTT
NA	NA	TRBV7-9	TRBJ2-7	CASSLHSRASYEQYF	TGTGCCAGCAGTCTCCATTCACGGGCATCCTACGAGCAGTACTTC
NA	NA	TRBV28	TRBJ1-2	CASSPGWGNFRSGYTF	TGTGCCAGCAGTCCCGGTTGGGGGAACTTTAGGAGCGGCTACACCTTC
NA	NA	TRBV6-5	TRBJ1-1	CASSRAGGMNTEAFF	TGTGCCAGCAGTAGGGCCGGGGGTATGAACACTGAAGCTTTCTTT
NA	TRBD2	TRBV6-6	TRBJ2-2	CASSYSGGTNTGELFF	TGTGCCAGCAGTTACTCGGGGGGGACCAACACCGGGGAGCTGTTTTTT
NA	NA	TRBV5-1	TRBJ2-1	CASSFNAGTYNEQFF	TGCGCCAGCAGCTTCAACGCGGGTACCTACAATGAGCAGTTCTTC
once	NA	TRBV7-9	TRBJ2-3	CASSLGHNTDTQYF	TGTGCCAGCAGCTTAGGCCACAACACAGATACGCAGTATTTT
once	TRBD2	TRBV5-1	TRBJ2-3	CASSPLAGVKDTQYF	TGCGCCAGCAGCCCATTAGCGGGAGTGAAAGATACGCAGTATTTT
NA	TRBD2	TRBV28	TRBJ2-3	CASSSPGGPTDTQYF	TGTGCCAGCAGTTCCCCGGGGGGTCCCACAGATACGCAGTATTTT
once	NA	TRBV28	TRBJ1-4	CASSPPRGRHNEKLFF	TGTGCCAGCAGTCCCCCCAGGGGCAGGCATAATGAAAAACTGTTTTTT
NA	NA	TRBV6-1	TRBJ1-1	CASSERAGPAFF	TGTGCCAGCAGTGAACGGGCAGGGCCAGCTTTCTTT
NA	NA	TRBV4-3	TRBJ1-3	CASSQEPPGYSGNTIYF	TGCGCCAGCAGCCAAGAGCCCCCAGGTTACTCTGGAAACACCATATATTTT
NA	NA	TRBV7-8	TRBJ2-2	CASSFRGSGELFF	TGTGCCAGCAGTTTTCGGGGGTCCGGGGAGCTGTTTTTT
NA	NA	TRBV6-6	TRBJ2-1	CASRRDLSSYNEQFF	TGTGCCAGCAGGAGGGACTTGAGCTCCTACAATGAGCAGTTCTTC
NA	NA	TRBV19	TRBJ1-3	CASSGFFSGNTIYF	TGTGCCAGTAGTGGCTTTTTCTCTGGAAACACCATATATTTT
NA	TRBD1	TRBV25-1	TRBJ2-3	CASSAAGGRTDTQYF	TGTGCCAGCAGTGCGGCAGGGGGCCGGACAGATACGCAGTATTTT
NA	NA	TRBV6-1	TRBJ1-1	CASSEYGRGTEAFF	TGTGCCAGCAGTGAATATGGCAGGGGAACTGAAGCTTTCTTT
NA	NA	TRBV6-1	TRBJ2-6	CASSELGSGANVLTF	TGTGCCAGCAGTGAACTGGGCTCTGGGGCCAACGTCCTGACTTTC
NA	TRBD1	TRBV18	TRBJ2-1	CASSPRDSSYNEQFF	TGTGCCAGCTCACCGAGGGACAGCTCCTACAATGAGCAGTTCTTC
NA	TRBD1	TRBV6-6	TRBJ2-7	CASTKGQGASYEQYF	TGTGCCAGCACCAAGGGACAGGGGGCGTCTTACGAGCAGTACTTC
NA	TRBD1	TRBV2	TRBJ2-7	CASKARGRAYEQYF	TGTGCCAGCAAGGCAAGGGGGCGCGCCTACGAGCAGTACTTC
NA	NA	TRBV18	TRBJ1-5	CASSPSPGLGAQPQHF	TGTGCCAGCTCACCTTCCCCAGGGCTGGGGGCTCAGCCCCAGCATTTT
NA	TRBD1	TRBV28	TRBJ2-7	CASSRQGPSYEQYF	TGTGCCAGCAGTCGACAGGGGCCCTCCTACGAGCAGTACTTC
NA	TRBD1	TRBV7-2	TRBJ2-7	CASSLSRGPYEQYF	TGTGCCAGCAGCTTAAGTAGGGGGCCGTACGAGCAGTACTTC
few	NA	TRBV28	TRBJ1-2	CASTLGGGVYGYTF	TGTGCCAGCACTTTAGGGGGAGGGGTCTATGGCTACACCTTC
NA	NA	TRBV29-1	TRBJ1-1	CSVRGRMNTEAFF	TGCAGCGTCCGAGGGCGCATGAACACTGAAGCTTTCTTT
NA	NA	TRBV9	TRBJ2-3	CASSVAGATLSGTDTQYF	TGTGCCAGCAGCGTAGCGGGGGCAACCCTTAGTGGGACAGATACGCAGTATTTT
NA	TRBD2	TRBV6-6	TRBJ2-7	CASSFYGTSYEQYF	TGTGCCAGCAGTTTTTACGGGACTAGCTACGAGCAGTACTTC